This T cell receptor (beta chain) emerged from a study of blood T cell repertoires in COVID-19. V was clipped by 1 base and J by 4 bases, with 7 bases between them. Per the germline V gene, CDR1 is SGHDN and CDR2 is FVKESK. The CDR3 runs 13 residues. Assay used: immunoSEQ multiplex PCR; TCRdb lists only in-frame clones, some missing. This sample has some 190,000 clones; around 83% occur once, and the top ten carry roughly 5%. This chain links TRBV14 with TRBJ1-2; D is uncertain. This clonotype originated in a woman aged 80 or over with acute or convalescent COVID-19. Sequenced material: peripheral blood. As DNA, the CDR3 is TGTGCCAGCAGCCAAGTTTCGGTCTATGGCTACACCTTC. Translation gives CASSQVSVYGYTF.